These 21 T cell receptor beta chains were all obtained from the same sample, sequenced in a study of naive and memory T cell subsets (dated by TCRdb to the late 2010s). Their target antigens are unknown. Libraries were prepared through UMI-ligation and nested PCR. Sequenced using an Illumina MiSeq. The beta constant-region primer consisted of an equimolar mixture of two oligonucleotides that together covered TRBC1 and TRBC2. Four rounds of PCR, combining the SP2 primer with nested alpha and beta constant-region primers, were used to amplify the ligated cDNA. The public reads were reanalyzed by TCRdb: fastp trimming at Q25, MiXCR alignment, in-frame beta chains only. Identical CDR3 protein sequences are pooled into one entry, listed with their most common genes and DNA. The table for this sample lists roughly 140,000 distinct CDR3 sequences; approximately 20% of them were counted only once. Roughly 0.63% of the sample rests with the top ten.

Points the paper makes about the study in general: A few larger clonotypes were present in naive repertoires, particularly the CD8 repertoires, and these clonotypes were possibly memory cells re-expressing CD45RA.

Specimen: naive CD8+ T cells from blood. Reading the label with the study, this specimen's cell subset or site is: naive T cells, CD45RA high CD27+. The receptors come from a human donor in good health.

V usage is TRBV28 and J usage is TRBJ1-1; 7 bases are shared with TRBD1. Trimming cost V 5 bases and J 5 bases; bases outside gene matches: 5. CDR1 and CDR2 (germline): MDHEN, SYDVKM. The CDR3 spans 13 residues. CDR3 coding DNA: TGTGCCAGCAGTCACAGGGGTTCGACTGAAGCTTTCTTT. Its protein is CASSHRGSTEAFF. Full variable domain (outside the CDR3, taken from reference TRBV28 and TRBJ1-1): DVKVTQSSRYLVKRTGEKVFLECVQDMDHENMFWYRQDPGLGLRLIYFSYDVKMKEKGDIPEGYSVSREKKERFSLILESASTNQTSMYLCASSHRGSTEAFFGQGTRLTVV.

V gene TRBV27 combines with J gene TRBJ2-1; D unclear. The CDR3 runs 11 residues. Germline V lookup: CDR1 MNHEY, CDR2 SMNVEV (reference sequence). Trimming left V 8 bases short and J 6 bases short, with 8 bases between. The CDR3 loop is CASGETNEQFF. The CDR3, as DNA: TGTGCCAGCGGCGAGACCAATGAGCAGTTCTTC.

This clonotype turned up a few times. V is TRBV29-1 and J is TRBJ2-3; TRBD2 matches at 7 bases. With V trimmed by 0 bases and J by 0 bases, 12 bases remained unmatched. Germline V CDR1 and CDR2: SQVTM, ANQGSEA. CDR3 length: 18 amino acids. CDR3 DNA: TGCAGCGTTGAAGATAATTCCCGCCCACTAGCGAGCACAGATACGCAGTATTTT. It encodes CSVEDNSRPLASTDTQYF.

The chain has TRBV27 and TRBJ1-1; 9 nucleotides match TRBD1. The J segment lost 6 bases and the V segment lost 5 bases, leaving 10 bases of the junction unmatched. The CDR3 is made up of 15 amino acids. Looked up from germline, CDR1 is MNHEY and CDR2 is SMNVEV (reference sequence). CDR3 nucleotides: TGTGCCAGCAGTCCGCTAGGACAGGGGAGTTCTGAAGCTTTCTTT. Protein: CASSPLGQGSSEAFF.

The rearrangement uses TRBV29-1 and TRBJ1-2; 9 bases map to TRBD1. The CDR3 loop spans 12 amino acids. J was trimmed by 6 bases and V by 3 bases; bases with no gene match: 2. Germline loops: CDR1 SQVTM, CDR2 ANQGSEA. The CDR3 nucleotides read TGCAGCGTTGAGGACAGGGGCCATGGCTACACCTTC. Protein: CSVEDRGHGYTF.

This clonotype came up a few times. The chain combines TRBV28 with TRBJ1-1; D may be TRBD1 (6 bases). Trimming stripped 3 bases from V and 3 bases from J, with 20 bases between. This CDR3 has 17 residues. Per germline, CDR1 MDHEN and CDR2 SYDVKM. In DNA, the CDR3 is TGTGCCAGCAGTTTTAATGCAGGACAGCAGGCGGACACTGAAGCTTTCTTT. This codes for CASSFNAGQQADTEAFF. The entire variable domain, with the rest obtained from reference TRBV28 and TRBJ1-1, is as follows: DVKVTQSSRYLVKRTGEKVFLECVQDMDHENMFWYRQDPGLGLRLIYFSYDVKMKEKGDIPEGYSVSREKKERFSLILESASTNQTSMYLCASSFNAGQQADTEAFFGQGTRLTVV.

This clonotype has only a few counts. The chain joins TRBV12-3 or TRBV12-4 to TRBJ1-1, with D possibly being TRBD1 (5 bases). The V gene lost 7 bases and the J gene lost 6 bases, with 15 bases spanning the gap. CDR3 length: 13 residues. CDR3 loop: CASKGPKGPEAFF. CDR3 nucleotides: TGTGCCAGCAAAGGGCCTAAGGGGCCTGAAGCTTTCTTT.

The chain recombines TRBV7-9 with TRBJ2-1; no firm D call. The germline V gene has CDR1 SEHNR and CDR2 FQNEAQ (reference sequence). V lost 5 bases and J lost 6, with 14 bases in between. This CDR3 has 14 residues. In nucleotides, the CDR3 is TGTGCCAGCAGCCACCGTTGGGAATCCAATGAGCAGTTCTTC. This translates into CASSHRWESNEQFF.

The chain couples TRBV29-1 to TRBJ1-2; D ambiguous. Germline-derived CDR1 and CDR2 are SQVTM and ANQGSEA. V was cut by 1 base and J by 8 bases, with 8 bases left in between. There are 11 residues in the CDR3. CDR3 bases: TGCAGCGTTGAAGTAAACGAAGGCTACACCTTC. Amino acids: CSVEVNEGYTF.

This clonotype was counted between two and nine times. The rearrangement links TRBV2 to TRBJ1-1; D is uncertain. The germline V gene encodes CDR1 SNHLY and CDR2 FYNNEI. V dropped 3 bases and J dropped 3 bases, with 8 bases sitting between them. This CDR3 contains 13 residues. CDR3 bases: TGTGCCAGCAGTGACGTCGTGTACACTGAAGCTTTCTTT. It translates to CASSDVVYTEAFF.

This clonotype was picked up a small number of times. The chain links TRBV14 to TRBJ2-1, with a tentative D call TRBD2 (6 bases). Germline V gene lookup returns CDR1 SGHDN and CDR2 FVKESK. The CDR3 covers 15 residues. V was shortened by 3 bases and J by 7 bases, with 16 bases between the two germline ends. CDR3 nucleotide sequence: TGTGCCAGCAGCCAGGCCTCCTGGACTACTAATGAGCAGTTCTTC. This encodes CASSQASWTTNEQFF.

The V call is TRBV28, the J call TRBJ2-5, with 7 bases that match TRBD2. The CDR3 length is 14 residues. V lost 5 bases to trimming and J lost 1 base; unmatched junction nucleotides: 4. CDR1 MDHEN and CDR2 SYDVKM come from the germline V gene. The CDR3 region is CASSGLDGQETQYF. The CDR3 DNA is TGTGCCAGCAGTGGACTAGACGGCCAAGAGACCCAGTACTTC. The full variable domain, rest sourced from reference TRBV28 and TRBJ2-5, is DVKVTQSSRYLVKRTGEKVFLECVQDMDHENMFWYRQDPGLGLRLIYFSYDVKMKEKGDIPEGYSVSREKKERFSLILESASTNQTSMYLCASSGLDGQETQYFGPGTRLLVL.

This clonotype was counted only a few times. This chain uses TRBV6-5 with TRBJ1-2; D unclear. The germline V and J ends were trimmed by 2 bases and 4 bases, with 8 bases remaining between them. Germline assignment: CDR1 MNHEY and CDR2 SVGAGI. The CDR3 consists of 13 residues. CDR3 residues: CASSYGGPYGYTF. The DNA for the CDR3 is TGTGCCAGCAGTTACGGCGGACCCTATGGCTACACCTTC.

The rearrangement joins TRBV7-6 to TRBJ2-7, with D possibly being TRBD2 (7 bases). The V and J ends lost 5 bases and 2 bases respectively, with 16 bases between them. Germline values: CDR1 SGHVS, CDR2 FNYEAQ. The CDR3 length is 15 residues. The CDR3 here is CASSPSGGATYEQYF. DNA for the CDR3: TGTGCCAGCAGCCCCAGTGGGGGGGCGACCTACGAGCAGTACTTC.

This clonotype turned up a few times. V is TRBV6-2 or TRBV6-3 and J is TRBJ2-7; maybe TRBD2 (6 bases). V lost 7 bases and J lost 4, with 11 bases in between. This CDR3 has 12 amino acids. The germline CDR1 and CDR2 sequences are MNHEY and SVGEGT. CDR3 loop: CASTLGGYEQYF. In DNA form, the CDR3 reads TGTGCCAGCACCCTCGGGGGATACGAGCAGTACTTC.

This clonotype was counted ten times or more. The chain employs TRBV5-4 and TRBJ2-7, with D uncertain. The CDR3 sequence is 13 residues long. Germline CDR1 is SGHNT and CDR2 is YYREEE (reference sequence). With 1 base removed from V and 1 base from J, the gap between germline ends came to 6 bases. The CDR3, as DNA: TGTGCCAGCAGCTTGCACCCTTCCTACGAGCAGTACTTC. It codes for CASSLHPSYEQYF.

The rearrangement uses TRBV10-2 and TRBJ2-1; D is ambiguous. Germline V gene sequence: CDR1 WSHSY, CDR2 SAAADI. Deletions cut 4 bases from V and 2 bases from J, with 9 bases between. The CDR3 runs to 14 residues. The CDR3 DNA follows: TGCGCCAGCAGTGGACTGATCACCTACAATGAGCAGTTCTTC. This sequence encodes CASSGLITYNEQFF.

The table lists this clonotype with a few counts. V gene TRBV28 combines with J gene TRBJ2-1, with D unclear. The CDR3 runs to 16 residues. The germline V and J ends were trimmed by 5 bases and 6 bases, with 20 bases remaining between them. Per the germline V gene, CDR1 is MDHEN and CDR2 is SYDVKM. CDR3 sequence: CASSVGRQLLFNEQFF. The CDR3 bases are TGTGCCAGCAGTGTTGGACGCCAGTTGCTTTTCAATGAGCAGTTCTTC.

This rearrangement joins TRBV7-9 to TRBJ1-4, with no clear D. Between the trimmed V and J ends, which lost 4 bases and 0 bases, there was a span of 12 bases. The CDR3 covers 16 residues. CDR1 is SEHNR, CDR2 FQNEAQ, per germline (reference sequence). Here the CDR3 reads CASSSTAAATNEKLFF. Written as DNA, the CDR3 is TGTGCCAGCAGCTCCACAGCGGCTGCAACTAATGAAAAACTGTTTTTT.

The chain carries TRBV7-2 and TRBJ2-7; TRBD2 matches 8 bases. Germline V lookup: CDR1 SGHTA, CDR2 FQGNSA. There are 14 residues in the CDR3. V trimming: 1 base; J trimming: 7 bases; junction bases outside the gene matches: 6. CDR3 nucleotides: TGTGCCAGCAGCTTAGTAACTAGCGGTTTAGAGCAGTACTTC. This gives the protein CASSLVTSGLEQYF.

This clonotype appeared a few times. The chain joins TRBV28 to TRBJ2-3; no clear D gene. V lost 10 bases and J lost 0, with 20 bases in between. The CDR3 contains 16 residues. Germline-derived CDR1 and CDR2 are MDHEN and SYDVKM. DNA for the CDR3: TGTGCCACCCTAAATCCGGGCAGCCATAGCACAGATACGCAGTATTTT. Translating gives CATLNPGSHSTDTQYF. The full variable domain, completed using reference TRBV28 and TRBJ2-3, is DVKVTQSSRYLVKRTGEKVFLECVQDMDHENMFWYRQDPGLGLRLIYFSYDVKMKEKGDIPEGYSVSREKKERFSLILESASTNQTSMYLCATLNPGSHSTDTQYFGPGTRLTVL.